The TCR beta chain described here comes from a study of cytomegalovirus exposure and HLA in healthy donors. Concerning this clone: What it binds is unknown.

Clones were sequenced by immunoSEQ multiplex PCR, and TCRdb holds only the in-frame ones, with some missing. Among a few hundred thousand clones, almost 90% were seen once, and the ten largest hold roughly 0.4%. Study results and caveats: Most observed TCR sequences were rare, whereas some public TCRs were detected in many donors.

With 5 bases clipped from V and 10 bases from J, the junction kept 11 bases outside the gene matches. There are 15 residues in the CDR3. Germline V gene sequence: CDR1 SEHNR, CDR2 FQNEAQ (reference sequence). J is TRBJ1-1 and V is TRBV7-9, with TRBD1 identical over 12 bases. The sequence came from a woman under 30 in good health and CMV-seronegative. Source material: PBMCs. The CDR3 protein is CASSPKGQGAHGAFF. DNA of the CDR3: TGTGCCAGCAGCCCGAAGGGACAGGGGGCGCATGGAGCTTTCTTT.